Listed below are T cell receptor beta chains from one sample, sequenced in a study of T cells in localized non-small cell lung cancer. Libraries were prepared by immunoSEQ multiplex PCR; TCRdb keeps only in-frame clonotypes and omits some of them. The data show 9,000 or so clones, under 95% seen once. Sample: peripheral blood, taken before any cancer treatment. Receptors originate from a woman aged 40-70 years with stage I squamous cell lung carcinoma. Each CDR3 is given with its conserved first and last residue. Each record gives: clone size, J gene, D gene, V gene, CDR3 protein, CDR3 DNA. D genes are given only for firm matches. Where a row states a size, it is once, few, many or the class of an expanded clone; other rows omit it.

once,TRBJ2-2,NA,TRBV5-1,CASSLASGTGELFF,TGCGCCAGCAGCTTGGCCTCGGGAACCGGGGAGCTGTTTTTT
NA,TRBJ2-6,NA,TRBV5-1,CASSTDGGYSGANVLTF,TGCGCCAGCAGCACCGATGGGGGCTACTCTGGGGCCAACGTCCTGACTTTC
NA,TRBJ2-7,TRBD1,TRBV7-9,CASSSPLGPEGGGRYEQYF,TGTGCCAGCAGCTCCCCACTAGGTCCTGAAGGGGGCGGAAGGTACGAGCAGTACTTC
once,TRBJ1-2,TRBD1,TRBV6-6,CASSFRWDRVYGYTF,TGTGCCAGCAGTTTTCGATGGGACAGGGTCTATGGCTACACCTTC
NA,TRBJ1-2,NA,TRBV6-1,CASSEEGPSYGYTF,TGTGCCAGCAGTGAAGAGGGACCCTCCTATGGCTACACCTTC
NA,TRBJ2-1,NA,TRBV30,CAWTQARNEQFF,TGTGCCTGGACCCAAGCACGTAATGAGCAGTTCTTC
NA,TRBJ1-6,NA,TRBV5-1,CASSSTWNSPLHF,TGCGCCAGCAGCAGTACTTGGAATTCACCCCTCCACTTT
NA,TRBJ1-5,NA,TRBV2,CASSEAPGNQPQHF,TGTGCCAGCAGTGAAGCGCCAGGGAATCAGCCCCAGCATTTT
once,TRBJ2-4,NA,TRBV5-1,CASSLAGQSAGYF,TGCGCCAGCAGCTTGGCCGGGCAGTCTGCGGGGTACTTC
NA,TRBJ2-2,TRBD1,TRBV19,CASFRGLGSTGELFF,TGTGCCAGTTTCAGGGGGCTCGGTAGCACCGGGGAGCTGTTTTTT